The rows below give T cell receptor beta chains drawn from one sample of a study of PD-1 blockade in classical Hodgkin lymphoma. The method was immunoSEQ multiplex PCR; TCRdb's version includes in-frame clones alone and lacks a portion of them. The data contain approximately 10,000 clones, 70% to 90% of them singletons. The sample in question was CD8+ T cells from blood, obtained before the fourth cycle of nivolumab. The receptor source for this set is a human donor with classical Hodgkin lymphoma. The donor label of this sample is uncertain. CDR3s include the opening cysteine and the closing phenylalanine or tryptophan. The order of the fields is J gene, clone size, V gene, D gene, CDR3 DNA, CDR3 protein. The D gene is left open where the match is weak. Only part of the rows carry a size: once, few, many, or a class if the clone is expanded.

J: TRBJ2-5; size: -; V: TRBV6-5; D: -; DNA: TGTGCCAGCAGCTCTGAGGGGGACTTCCAGGAGACCCAGTACTTC; CDR3: CASSSEGDFQETQYF
J: TRBJ2-3; size: -; V: TRBV29-1; D: -; DNA: TGCAGCTTTGGGCAGGGTGGGAGCACAGATACGCAGTATTTT; CDR3: CSFGQGGSTDTQYF
J: TRBJ1-1; size: -; V: TRBV19; D: TRBD1; DNA: TGTGCCAGTACCCCCGGACAGGGAGGCACTGAAGCTTTCTTT; CDR3: CASTPGQGGTEAFF
J: TRBJ2-7; size: -; V: TRBV30; D: -; DNA: TGTGCCTGTGGACAAGCCTACGAGCAGTACTTC; CDR3: CACGQAYEQYF
J: TRBJ1-3; size: once; V: TRBV19; D: -; DNA: TGTGCCAGTAGTGCAGGCCGCTCTGGAAACACCATATATTTT; CDR3: CASSAGRSGNTIYF
J: TRBJ2-1; size: -; V: TRBV5-8; D: -; DNA: TGTGCCAGCAGCTCGGCAGGCTCCTACAATGAGCAGTTCTTC; CDR3: CASSSAGSYNEQFF
J: TRBJ1-5; size: -; V: TRBV25-1; D: -; DNA: TGTGCCAGCAGTGACGGGGGTTCTGATCAGCCCCAGCATTTT; CDR3: CASSDGGSDQPQHF
J: TRBJ1-1; size: -; V: TRBV27; D: -; DNA: TGTGCCAGCAGTTCCCAAGGGATTAGCACTGAAGCTTTCTTT; CDR3: CASSSQGISTEAFF
J: TRBJ1-2; size: -; V: TRBV27; D: TRBD1; DNA: TGTGCCAGCAGCCGAGATTCGTGGCAGGGGGTTGGCTATGGCTACACCTTC; CDR3: CASSRDSWQGVGYGYTF
J: TRBJ2-7; size: few; V: TRBV4-1; D: -; DNA: TGCGCCAGCAGCCAAGATCGCCAGTCCTACGAGCAGTACTTC; CDR3: CASSQDRQSYEQYF
J: TRBJ2-5; size: -; V: TRBV10-3; D: -; DNA: TGTGCCATCAGTGTCGACGGAGGGGCCGAGACCCAGTACTTC; CDR3: CAISVDGGAETQYF
J: TRBJ1-1; size: -; V: TRBV7-9; D: -; DNA: TGTGCCAGCAGCTTGGCCCGTGGAGGGAACCCTGAAGCTTTCTTT; CDR3: CASSLARGGNPEAFF
J: TRBJ2-5; size: -; V: TRBV5-1; D: -; DNA: TGCGCCAGCAGCTTAAACGGAAACACTCAAGAGACCCAGTACTTC; CDR3: CASSLNGNTQETQYF
J: TRBJ2-7; size: -; V: TRBV15; D: TRBD2; DNA: TGTGCCACGCCGTCGGGATGGGGCCGGGCTAGCGGGAGGGCCGTGGGCTACGAGCAGTACTTC; CDR3: CATPSGWGRASGRAVGYEQYF
J: TRBJ1-1; size: once; V: TRBV28; D: -; DNA: TGTGCCAGCAGCCCCCCGGACATACGGGCTTTCTTT; CDR3: CASSPPDIRAFF
J: TRBJ1-2; size: -; V: TRBV6-6; D: TRBD1; DNA: TGTGCCAGCAGTTACCCGAATACAGGGGGTGGCTACACCTTC; CDR3: CASSYPNTGGGYTF
J: TRBJ1-1; size: -; V: TRBV15; D: TRBD1; DNA: TGTGCCACCAGCAGCACTCCAACCGGACAGGTCGGAGCTTTCTTT; CDR3: CATSSTPTGQVGAFF
J: TRBJ2-2; size: -; V: TRBV30; D: -; DNA: TGTGCCTGGAGTGTTGGAGGGGAGGACACCGGGGAGCTGTTTTTT; CDR3: CAWSVGGEDTGELFF
J: TRBJ2-7; size: -; V: TRBV7-9; D: TRBD2; DNA: TGTGCCAGCAGCTATAGCGGGAGAGGCGACGAGCAGTACTTC; CDR3: CASSYSGRGDEQYF
J: TRBJ2-7; size: -; V: TRBV5-1; D: -; DNA: TGCGCCAGCAGCTCCACAGGGATCGAGCAGTACTTC; CDR3: CASSSTGIEQYF
J: TRBJ2-3; size: medium-sized; V: TRBV10-2; D: -; DNA: TGCGCCAGCAGTGAGAATCACTCCAGAGGTACGCAGTATTTT; CDR3: CASSENHSRGTQYF
J: TRBJ2-7; size: -; V: TRBV7-8; D: -; DNA: TGTGCCAGCAGCTTAATAGGCGGAGTCTACGAGCAGTACTTC; CDR3: CASSLIGGVYEQYF
J: TRBJ2-1; size: -; V: TRBV2; D: TRBD2; DNA: TGTGCCAGCAGTTTGAGCGGGAGAAACTACAATGAGCAGTTCTTC; CDR3: CASSLSGRNYNEQFF
J: TRBJ2-1; size: once; V: TRBV11-3; D: TRBD2; DNA: TGTGCCAGCAGCAGAAGGACTAGCGGGACTTCCTACAATGAGCAGTTCTTC; CDR3: CASSRRTSGTSYNEQFF
J: TRBJ2-1; size: -; V: TRBV19; D: -; DNA: TGTGCCAGTAGTATAGTCCCCTCCCCAGTATACAATGAGCAGTTCTTC; CDR3: CASSIVPSPVYNEQFF
J: TRBJ2-7; size: few; V: TRBV9; D: TRBD1; DNA: TGTGCCAGCAGCGTAGGGGACAGGCTTTACGAGCAGTACTTC; CDR3: CASSVGDRLYEQYF
J: TRBJ2-3; size: -; V: TRBV15; D: TRBD2; DNA: TGTGCCACCAGCAGAGTTGGGGCGGGAGGGGGATCAGATACGCAGTATTTT; CDR3: CATSRVGAGGGSDTQYF
J: TRBJ1-2; size: -; V: TRBV15; D: -; DNA: TGTGCCACCAGCGAGGATGTAGGGAGAAGTAACTATGGCTACACCTTC; CDR3: CATSEDVGRSNYGYTF
J: TRBJ2-7; size: -; V: TRBV7-6; D: -; DNA: TGTGCCAGCAGCTTAATCTTTAGTCGAGGGGACGAGCAGTACTTC; CDR3: CASSLIFSRGDEQYF
J: TRBJ2-3; size: -; V: TRBV19; D: TRBD2; DNA: TGTGCCAGTAGTTGGTCTAGCGGGAGCACAGATACGCAGTATTTT; CDR3: CASSWSSGSTDTQYF
J: TRBJ2-3; size: -; V: TRBV7-2; D: -; DNA: TGTGCCAGCAGCCTCGGACTCGATCGGAGTACGCAGTATTTT; CDR3: CASSLGLDRSTQYF
J: TRBJ1-1; size: -; V: TRBV19; D: -; DNA: TGTGCCAGTAGTATAGAAGGTTACTCTGAAGCTTTCTTT; CDR3: CASSIEGYSEAFF
J: TRBJ2-1; size: -; V: TRBV7-9; D: -; DNA: TGTGCCAGCAGCTTAGGTGGCTTACGCCGGGATGAGCAGTTCTTC; CDR3: CASSLGGLRRDEQFF
J: TRBJ1-2; size: few; V: TRBV7-9; D: -; DNA: TGTGCCAGCAGCTTAGCGGTGCCCACCGGCTATGGCTACACCTTC; CDR3: CASSLAVPTGYGYTF
J: TRBJ2-3; size: once; V: TRBV4-1; D: -; DNA: TGCGCCAGCAGCCAAGCATCAGGGAAATTTGGCACAGATACGCAGTATTTT; CDR3: CASSQASGKFGTDTQYF
J: TRBJ1-2; size: few; V: TRBV7-9; D: TRBD1; DNA: TGTGCCAGCAGCTTAGAAGACAGGGAAGAGTTTCGGAACTATGGCTACACCTTC; CDR3: CASSLEDREEFRNYGYTF
J: TRBJ1-1; size: few; V: TRBV4-2; D: -; DNA: TGTGCCAGCAGCCAAGTGCATGGGGCCAGCACTGAAGCTTTCTTT; CDR3: CASSQVHGASTEAFF
J: TRBJ1-1; size: -; V: TRBV7-9; D: TRBD1; DNA: TGTGCCAGCAGCTCCCGGGACAGGGGGAACACTGAAGCTTTCTTT; CDR3: CASSSRDRGNTEAFF
J: TRBJ1-4; size: -; V: TRBV28; D: -; DNA: TGTGCCAGCAGCCTAACAGGGAGGACGGCTGAAAAACTGTTTTTT; CDR3: CASSLTGRTAEKLFF
J: TRBJ2-3; size: -; V: TRBV4-1; D: -; DNA: TGCGCCAGCAGCCAAGAGAATGCAGGGATCACAGATACGCAGTATTTT; CDR3: CASSQENAGITDTQYF
J: TRBJ2-7; size: -; V: TRBV28; D: -; DNA: TGTGCCAGCAGTTTAGACCCTTTACTCTACGAGCAGTACTTC; CDR3: CASSLDPLLYEQYF
J: TRBJ2-3; size: few; V: TRBV30; D: -; DNA: TGTGCCTTTGCATCCTCAGGGTCCGCGGATACGCAGTATTTT; CDR3: CAFASSGSADTQYF
J: TRBJ1-3; size: -; V: TRBV15; D: -; DNA: TGTGCCACCAGCAGAGTTTCGGCCTTCTCTGGAAACACCATATATTTT; CDR3: CATSRVSAFSGNTIYF
J: TRBJ2-7; size: -; V: TRBV11-1; D: -; DNA: TGTGCCAGCAGCCTAGGGGATTGGGAGCCTCTCAACGAGCAGTACTTC; CDR3: CASSLGDWEPLNEQYF
J: TRBJ1-1; size: -; V: TRBV19; D: TRBD1; DNA: TGTGCCAGTAGTATAGACGGGACAGGGTCTGAAGCTTTCTTT; CDR3: CASSIDGTGSEAFF